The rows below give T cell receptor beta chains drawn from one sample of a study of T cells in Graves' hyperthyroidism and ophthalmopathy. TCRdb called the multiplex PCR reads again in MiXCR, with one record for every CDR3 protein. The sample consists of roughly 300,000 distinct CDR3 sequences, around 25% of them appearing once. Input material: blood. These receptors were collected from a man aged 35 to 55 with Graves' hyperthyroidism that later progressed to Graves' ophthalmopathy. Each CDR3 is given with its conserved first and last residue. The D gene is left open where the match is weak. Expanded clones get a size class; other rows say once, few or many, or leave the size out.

CASTRDGGYGYTF,TGCGCCAGCACCCGGGACGGGGGCTATGGCTACACCTTC,TRBV5-1,many,13,-,TRBJ1-2
CSGTEKWRSYEQYF,TGCAGTGGGACCGAAAAGTGGAGGTCCTACGAGCAGTACTTC,TRBV20-1,many,14,-,TRBJ2-7
CASSYTRSNSNQPQHF,TGTGCCAGCAGTTACACGAGGTCAAATAGCAATCAGCCCCAGCATTTT,TRBV6-2/TRBV6-3,-,16,-,TRBJ1-5
CASSGTGGTYEQYF,TGCGCCAGCAGCGGGACAGGGGGGACCTACGAGCAGTACTTC,TRBV5-1,-,14,TRBD1,TRBJ2-7
CASSPLRLAGGLETQYF,TGTGCCAGCAGCCCTCTCCGACTAGCGGGAGGGCTGGAGACCCAGTACTTC,TRBV11-2,many,17,TRBD2,TRBJ2-5
CASSVLAGAYEQYF,TGTGCCAGCAGCGTTTTAGCGGGGGCCTACGAGCAGTACTTC,TRBV9,-,14,TRBD2,TRBJ2-7
CASTQRDTETQYF,TGTGCCAGCACCCAAAGGGACACAGAGACCCAGTACTTC,TRBV12-3/TRBV12-4,many,13,-,TRBJ2-5
CAISSGPNYEQYF,TGTGCCATCAGCTCGGGTCCCAACTACGAGCAGTACTTC,TRBV10-3,many,13,-,TRBJ2-7
CATGLAGFLETQYF,TGTGCCACGGGACTAGCGGGGTTTTTAGAGACCCAGTACTTC,TRBV25-1,many,14,TRBD2,TRBJ2-5
CASSIIGGHQLFF,TGTGCCAGTAGTATAATCGGGGGACACCAGCTGTTTTTT,TRBV19,many,13,-,TRBJ2-2
CASKGRSSYEQYF,TGTGCCAGCAAAGGCAGGAGCTCCTACGAGCAGTACTTC,TRBV28,-,13,-,TRBJ2-7
CASSPRRAQETQYF,TGTGCCAGCAGCCCCCGGAGGGCCCAAGAGACCCAGTACTTC,TRBV12-3/TRBV12-4,many,14,-,TRBJ2-5
CASSLAGGDEQYF,TGTGCCAGCAGCTTAGCCGGCGGCGACGAGCAGTACTTC,TRBV7-2,-,13,-,TRBJ2-7
CASISGQGVETQYF,TGTGCCAGCATCTCGGGACAGGGGGTGGAGACCCAGTACTTC,TRBV28,-,14,TRBD1,TRBJ2-5